What follows is one T cell receptor beta chain and its context. Using immunoSEQ multiplex PCR, the repertoire was profiled, and TCRdb retains in-frame clones only, with some absent. The data show around 110,000 clones, about 82% seen once. Germline V lookup: CDR1 SGDLS, CDR2 YYNGEE. The CDR3 runs to 17 residues. V was pared by 3 bases and J by 4 bases, with 11 bases of the junction left unmatched. The source of the sample is a study of blood T cell repertoires in COVID-19. As for the study in general: The samples span acute and convalescent COVID-19 from the United States, Italy and Spain. The cDNA or gDNA used as material had been derived from T cells, B-cell-depleted T cells, or PBMCs.

This receptor was identified in a man aged 55 to 70 with active or convalescent COVID-19. What was sequenced was peripheral blood. The chain recombines TRBV9 with TRBJ2-5; TRBD2 aligns across 11 bases. The CDR3 DNA follows: TGTGCCAGCAGCGCCGGGACTAGCGGAACCCTAGTAGAGACCCAGTACTTC. Its protein is CASSAGTSGTLVETQYF.